The 23 T cell receptor beta chains reported below all come from one sample, sequenced in a study of blood T cell repertoires in COVID-19. Sequencing used immunoSEQ multiplex PCR; TCRdb keeps in-frame clones, though not all of them. The repertoire has roughly 100,000 clones, about nine tenths of them found once; the top ten carry approximately 1.9%. The source material was peripheral blood. The receptors derive from a woman in her forties or fifties with COVID-19, enrolled during active disease.

This chain links TRBV19 with TRBJ1-1; no reliable D call. The CDR3 spans 13 residues. V lost 5 bases and J lost 1, with 8 bases in between. Germline V gene data show CDR1 as LNHDA and CDR2 as SQIVND (reference sequence). The CDR3: CASSARSNTEAFF. The CDR3 coding sequence is TGTGCCAGTAGTGCCAGATCGAACACTGAAGCTTTCTTT.

The chain carries TRBV2 and TRBJ1-6; D is perhaps TRBD1 (5 bases). Germline V gives CDR1 SNHLY, CDR2 FYNNEI. This CDR3 is 17 amino acids long. V shed 2 bases and J shed 7 bases, with 18 bases lying between them. For the CDR3, the DNA is TGTGCCAGCAGTGAAATTATCATGGTCAGACAGAATTCACCCCTCCACTTT. Translation gives CASSEIIMVRQNSPLHF.

This rearrangement joins TRBV27 to TRBJ1-5; TRBD1 might be the D (6 bases). Germline-derived CDR1 and CDR2 are MNHEY and SMNVEV (reference sequence). The CDR3 extends over 14 amino acids. CDR3 residues: CTGGGGYSNQPQHF. The CDR3 DNA reads TGTACCGGAGGGGGGGGGTATAGCAATCAGCCCCAGCATTTT.

The V and J genes are TRBV5-1 and TRBJ1-2; TRBD1 agrees at 10 bases. The CDR3 spans 15 residues. V was clipped by 1 base and J by 5 bases; unmatched bases: 5. Germline V lookup: CDR1 SGHRS, CDR2 YFSETQ. CDR3 residues: CASSLRQGAEYGYTF. The DNA for the CDR3 is TGCGCCAGCAGCTTGCGACAGGGGGCAGAGTATGGCTACACCTTC.

The chain combines TRBV6-1 with TRBJ1-5; D is perhaps TRBD1 (6 bases). The germline gives CDR1 MNHNS, CDR2 SASEGT. The CDR3 spans 16 residues. Deletions cut 2 bases from V and 2 bases from J, with 13 bases between. CDR3 nucleotides: TGTGCCAGCAGTGAAAGGGGCGGGGGGCGCAATCAGCCCCAGCATTTT. Translated, it gives CASSERGGGRNQPQHF.

This chain links TRBV6-2 or TRBV6-3 with TRBJ1-2; 8 bases align to TRBD1. V shed 5 bases and J 3 bases; nucleotides not matched to a gene: 11. CDR3 length: 16 residues. Germline assignment: CDR1 MNHEY and CDR2 SVGEGT. The CDR3 DNA reads as TGTGCCAGCAGTCAGGGGGCACGGTCTCGGGACTATGGCTACACCTTC. Amino acids: CASSQGARSRDYGYTF.

This rearrangement joins TRBV5-5 to TRBJ1-5, with TRBD1 matching over 7 bases. The CDR3 length is 16 residues. Germline CDR1 and CDR2: SGHKS and YYEKEE (reference sequence). The V gene end was trimmed by 4 bases and the J gene end by 5 bases; junction bases not matched to a gene: 12. The CDR3 here is CASSLSGQRQHQPQHF. The CDR3 coding sequence is TGTGCCAGCAGCCTCTCGGGACAGAGACAACATCAGCCCCAGCATTTT.

V is TRBV24-1 and J is TRBJ2-5; 9 nucleotides align to TRBD1. Trimming cost V 7 bases and J 5 bases; bases outside gene matches: 4. Germline CDR1 is KGHDR and CDR2 is SFDVKD. This CDR3 contains 13 residues. The CDR3 DNA sequence: TGTGCCACCAGAGGGACAGGGTCTGAGACCCAGTACTTC. Its translation: CATRGTGSETQYF.

The chain is built from TRBV3-1 (or the pseudogene TRBV3-2) and TRBJ1-1; TRBD1 is a possible D gene (6 bases). Looked up from germline, CDR1 is LGHDT and CDR2 is YNNKEL (reference sequence). This CDR3 region has 17 residues. The germline V and J ends were trimmed by 1 base and 7 bases, with 22 bases remaining between them. The CDR3 loop reads CASSQGPPGTMGSEAFF. CDR3 coding DNA: TGTGCCAGCAGCCAAGGCCCCCCCGGGACAATGGGAAGTGAAGCTTTCTTT.

The chain links TRBV19 to TRBJ1-6; D ambiguous. V lost 6 bases, J lost 0 bases, and 15 bases lay in between. This CDR3 region has 17 residues. In germline, CDR1 is LNHDA, CDR2 SQIVND (reference sequence). CDR3 sequence reads: CASRSLRFSSYNSPLHF. CDR3 sequence (DNA): TGTGCCAGTAGATCCCTCAGATTCAGCTCCTATAATTCACCCCTCCACTTT.

This clone was detected once. The chain employs TRBV27 and TRBJ2-7, with 11 nucleotides matching TRBD2. The CDR3 runs to 15 residues. The germline gives CDR1 MNHEY, CDR2 SMNVEV (reference sequence). With V trimmed by 5 bases and J by 3 bases, 6 bases remained unmatched. Here the CDR3 DNA reads TGTGCCAGCAGTCCGATAGCGGGGGGGTACTACGAGCAGTACGTC. Translating it yields CASSPIAGGYYEQYV.

The chain carries TRBV7-7 and TRBJ2-3, with TRBD2 matching over 10 bases. This CDR3 has 20 residues. Losses at the gene ends were 1 base for V and 1 base for J; bases not matched to a gene: 14. From germline, CDR1 is SSHAT and CDR2 FNYEAQ (reference sequence). CDR3 sequence (DNA): TGTGCCAGCAGCTTAGGTGTAGCGGGGGGCTTTCGAAACCGCACAGATACGCAGTATTTT. Its translation: CASSLGVAGGFRNRTDTQYF. Together with reference TRBV7-7 and TRBJ2-3, the CDR3 gives the full variable domain: GAGVSQSPRYKVTKRGQDVTLRCDPISSHATLYWYQQALGQGPEFLTYFNYEAQPDKSGLPSDRFSAERPEGSISTLTIQRTEQRDSAMYRCASSLGVAGGFRNRTDTQYFGPGTRLTVL.

The chain joins TRBV28 to TRBJ1-5, with no clear D. Trimming shortened V by 0 bases and J by 7 bases, and 4 bases separated the two germline ends. The CDR3 length is 12 residues. Germline-derived CDR1 and CDR2 are MDHEN and SYDVKM. Here the CDR3 reads CASSLWEQPQHF. As DNA, the CDR3 is TGTGCCAGCAGTTTATGGGAGCAGCCCCAGCATTTT.

This clone has just one count. The chain uses TRBV13 and TRBJ1-1; TRBD1 agrees at 7 bases. The V gene end was trimmed by 5 bases and the J gene end by 7 bases; junction bases not matched to a gene: 7. The germline V gene encodes CDR1 PRHDT and CDR2 FYEKMQ (reference sequence). The CDR3 loop spans 13 amino acids. CDR3 in amino acids: CASSTQGQREAFF. CDR3 bases: TGTGCCAGCAGCACACAGGGGCAACGTGAAGCTTTCTTT.

The rearrangement joins TRBV10-2 to TRBJ2-7; D unclear. CDR1 is WSHSY, CDR2 SAAADI, per germline. This CDR3 region has 13 residues. V shed 0 bases and J shed 1 base, with 4 bases lying between them. The CDR3 is CASSESRSYEQYF. The CDR3 region has the DNA TGCGCCAGCAGTGAGTCGAGGTCCTACGAGCAGTACTTC.

The chain recombines TRBV5-1 with TRBJ1-6, with a weak D call TRBD1 (6 bases). Germline-derived CDR1 and CDR2 are SGHRS and YFSETQ. Deletions cut 4 bases from V and 5 bases from J, with 25 bases between. This CDR3 comprises 19 residues. The CDR3 region has the DNA TGCGCCAGCAGCCCCCGACCCTCGACCGGGGGGCCGAATAATTCACCCCTCCACTTT. The encoded protein is CASSPRPSTGGPNNSPLHF.

The rearrangement links TRBV11-2 to TRBJ1-4; D possibly corresponds to TRBD1 (6 bases). The V and J ends lost 5 bases and 0 bases respectively, with 13 bases between them. The germline gives CDR1 SGHAT, CDR2 FQNNGV. There are 16 residues in the CDR3. The CDR3 loop reads CASSPRTDATNEKLFF. The CDR3 coding sequence is TGTGCCAGCAGCCCTCGGACAGACGCAACTAATGAAAAACTGTTTTTT. The full variable domain, in which reference TRBV11-2 and TRBJ1-4 provide the parts outside the CDR3, is EAGVAQSPRYKIIEKRQSVAFWCNPISGHATLYWYQQILGQGPKLLIQFQNNGVVDDSQLPKDRFSAERLKGVDSTLKIQPAKLEDSAVYLCASSPRTDATNEKLFFGSGTQLSVL.

The CDR3 DNA is TGTGCCAGCAGTTTCTTCACCGGGGCCCAGTACTTC. This codes for CASSFFTGAQYF. The rearrangement links TRBV3-1 (or the pseudogene TRBV3-2) to TRBJ2-5, with D possibly being TRBD2 (5 bases). This CDR3 contains 12 residues. Germline-derived CDR1 and CDR2 are LGHDT and YNNKEL (reference sequence). Trimming shortened V by 6 bases and J by 9 bases, and 14 bases separated the two germline ends.

The chain uses TRBV5-5 and TRBJ2-7; 8 bases align to TRBD1. Germline V gene lookup returns CDR1 SGHKS and CDR2 YYEKEE (reference sequence). The CDR3 length is 18 residues. The junction had 19 bases not matched to a gene; V was cut back by 2 bases and J by 6 bases. In nucleotides, the CDR3 is TGTGCCAGCAGCTTCGGTCAGGACAGGGTTCAAGGGGTACGCGAGCAGTACTTC. Its translation is CASSFGQDRVQGVREQYF.

The chain carries TRBV28 and TRBJ1-2, with D perhaps TRBD1 (5 bases). Germline V gene data show CDR1 as MDHEN and CDR2 as SYDVKM. This CDR3 contains 17 residues. Trimming cost V 2 bases and J 7 bases, with 23 bases left between them. CDR3 amino acids: CASSLDPGRVGIGGYTF. DNA for the CDR3: TGTGCCAGCAGTTTAGATCCCGGCAGGGTGGGGATTGGTGGCTACACCTTC.

The J gene is TRBJ1-6, the V gene TRBV28; D gene unclear. This CDR3 has 14 amino acids. V lost 7 bases and J lost 9, with 16 bases in between. CDR1 MDHEN and CDR2 SYDVKM come from the germline V gene. CDR3 coding DNA: TGTGCCAGCACTCCAAACCCCACAGTTTCACCCCTCCACTTT. It yields the protein CASTPNPTVSPLHF.

This clone turned up a few times. The identical CDR3 is also encoded by other nucleotide sequences in the sample. This chain joins TRBV19 and TRBJ1-1; no firm D call. Germline assignment: CDR1 LNHDA and CDR2 SQIVND (reference sequence). The CDR3 has 12 amino acids. The V end lost 4 bases, the J end lost 1 base, and 4 bases lay between the germline ends. CDR3 sequence: CASSTGNTEAFF. The CDR3 DNA sequence: TGTGCCAGTAGTACGGGGAACACTGAAGCTTTCTTT.

The V call is TRBV19, the J call TRBJ1-1; possibly TRBD1 for D (6 bases). Looked up from germline, CDR1 is LNHDA and CDR2 is SQIVND (reference sequence). The CDR3 runs 12 residues. V lost 7 bases and J 10 bases, leaving 16 bases between the germline ends. CDR3 bases: TGTGCCAGTATAGCCCAGGGGTTGAGAGCTTTCTTT. Amino acid sequence: CASIAQGLRAFF.